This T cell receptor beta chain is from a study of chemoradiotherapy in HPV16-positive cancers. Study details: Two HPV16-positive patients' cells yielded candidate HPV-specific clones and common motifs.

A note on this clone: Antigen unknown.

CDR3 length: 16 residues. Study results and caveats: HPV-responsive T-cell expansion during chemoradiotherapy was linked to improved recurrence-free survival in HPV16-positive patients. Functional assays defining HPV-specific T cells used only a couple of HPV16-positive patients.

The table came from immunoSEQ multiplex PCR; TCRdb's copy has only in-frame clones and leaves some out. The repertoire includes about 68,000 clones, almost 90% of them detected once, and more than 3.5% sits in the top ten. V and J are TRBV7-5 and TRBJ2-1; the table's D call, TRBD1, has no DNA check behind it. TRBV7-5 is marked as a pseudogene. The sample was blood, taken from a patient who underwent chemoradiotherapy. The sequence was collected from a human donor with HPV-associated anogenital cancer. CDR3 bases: TGTGCCAGAAGCCCCGGAGACAGGAGCTCCTACAATGAGCAGTTCTTC. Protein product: CARSPGDRSSYNEQFF.